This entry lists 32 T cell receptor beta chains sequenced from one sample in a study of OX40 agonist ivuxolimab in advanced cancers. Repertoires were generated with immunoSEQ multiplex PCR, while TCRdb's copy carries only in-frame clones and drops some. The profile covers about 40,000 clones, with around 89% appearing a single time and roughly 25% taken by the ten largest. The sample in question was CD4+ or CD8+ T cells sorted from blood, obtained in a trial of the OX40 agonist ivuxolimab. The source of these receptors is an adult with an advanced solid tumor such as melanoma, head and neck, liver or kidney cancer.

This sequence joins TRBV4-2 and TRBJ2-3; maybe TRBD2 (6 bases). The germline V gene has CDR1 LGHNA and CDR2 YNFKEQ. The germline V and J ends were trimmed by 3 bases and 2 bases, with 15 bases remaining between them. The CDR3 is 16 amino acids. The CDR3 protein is CASSQLLASVTDTQYF. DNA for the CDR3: TGTGCCAGCAGCCAGTTACTAGCCTCTGTCACAGATACGCAGTATTTT.

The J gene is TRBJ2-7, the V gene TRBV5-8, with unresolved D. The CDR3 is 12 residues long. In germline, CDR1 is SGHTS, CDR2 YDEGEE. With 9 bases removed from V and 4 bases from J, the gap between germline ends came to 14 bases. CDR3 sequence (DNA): TGTGCCAACCCAGGACCGTTATACGAGCAGTACTTC. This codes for CANPGPLYEQYF. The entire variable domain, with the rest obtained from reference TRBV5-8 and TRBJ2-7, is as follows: EAGVTQSPTHLIKTRGQQATLRCSPISGHTSVYWYQQALGLGLQFLLWYDEGEERNRGNFPPRFSGRQFPNYSSELNVNALELEDSALYLCANPGPLYEQYFGPGTRLTVT.

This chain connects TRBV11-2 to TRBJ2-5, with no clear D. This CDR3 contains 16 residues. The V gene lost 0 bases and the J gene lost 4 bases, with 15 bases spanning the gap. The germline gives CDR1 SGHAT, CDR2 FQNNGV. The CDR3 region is CASSLEVAPLGETQYF. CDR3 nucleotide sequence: TGTGCCAGCAGCTTAGAGGTAGCCCCACTGGGAGAGACCCAGTACTTC.

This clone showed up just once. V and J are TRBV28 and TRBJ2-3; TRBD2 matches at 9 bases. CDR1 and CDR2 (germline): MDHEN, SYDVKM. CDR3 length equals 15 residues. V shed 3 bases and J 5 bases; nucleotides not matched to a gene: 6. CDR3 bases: TGTGCCAGCAGTTTTAGCGGGAGTATAAGAGATACGCAGTATTTT. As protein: CASSFSGSIRDTQYF. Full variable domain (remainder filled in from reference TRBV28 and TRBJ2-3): DVKVTQSSRYLVKRTGEKVFLECVQDMDHENMFWYRQDPGLGLRLIYFSYDVKMKEKGDIPEGYSVSREKKERFSLILESASTNQTSMYLCASSFSGSIRDTQYFGPGTRLTVL.

The CDR3 DNA sequence: TGTGCCAGCAGTTTATACCCTGGCAGGACCTACACCGGGGAGCTGTTTTTT. It encodes CASSLYPGRTYTGELFF. The gene calls are TRBV28 and TRBJ2-2; D is unclear. Per the germline V gene, CDR1 is MDHEN and CDR2 is SYDVKM. V was clipped by 1 base and J by 3 bases, with 15 bases between them. This CDR3 comprises 17 residues. The full variable domain, rest sourced from reference TRBV28 and TRBJ2-2, is DVKVTQSSRYLVKRTGEKVFLECVQDMDHENMFWYRQDPGLGLRLIYFSYDVKMKEKGDIPEGYSVSREKKERFSLILESASTNQTSMYLCASSLYPGRTYTGELFFGEGSRLTVL.

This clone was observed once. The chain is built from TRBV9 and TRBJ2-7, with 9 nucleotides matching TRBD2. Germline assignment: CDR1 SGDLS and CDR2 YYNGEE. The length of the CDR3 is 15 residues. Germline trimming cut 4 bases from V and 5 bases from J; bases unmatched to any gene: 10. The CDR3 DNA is TGTGCCAGCAGCAAAGCTAGCGGGACCCTCAACGAGCAGTACTTC. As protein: CASSKASGTLNEQYF.

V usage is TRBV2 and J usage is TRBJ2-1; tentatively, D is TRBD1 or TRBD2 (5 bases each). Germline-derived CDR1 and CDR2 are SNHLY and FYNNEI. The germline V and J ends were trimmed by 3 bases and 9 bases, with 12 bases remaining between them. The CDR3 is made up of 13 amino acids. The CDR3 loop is CASSDWGRTEQFF. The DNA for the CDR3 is TGTGCCAGCAGTGACTGGGGACGGACTGAGCAGTTCTTC.

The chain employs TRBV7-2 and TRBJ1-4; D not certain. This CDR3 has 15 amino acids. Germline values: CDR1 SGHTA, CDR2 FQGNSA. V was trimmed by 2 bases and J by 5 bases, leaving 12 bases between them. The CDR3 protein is CASSLPPWENEKLFF. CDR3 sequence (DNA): TGTGCCAGCAGCTTACCCCCTTGGGAAAATGAAAAACTGTTTTTT.

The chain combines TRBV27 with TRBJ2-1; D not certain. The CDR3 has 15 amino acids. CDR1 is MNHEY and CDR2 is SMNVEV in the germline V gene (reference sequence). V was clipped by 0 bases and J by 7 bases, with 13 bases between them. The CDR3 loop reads CASSLSLGLGNEQFF. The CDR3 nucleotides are TGTGCCAGCAGTTTATCGTTGGGCTTGGGAAATGAGCAGTTCTTC.

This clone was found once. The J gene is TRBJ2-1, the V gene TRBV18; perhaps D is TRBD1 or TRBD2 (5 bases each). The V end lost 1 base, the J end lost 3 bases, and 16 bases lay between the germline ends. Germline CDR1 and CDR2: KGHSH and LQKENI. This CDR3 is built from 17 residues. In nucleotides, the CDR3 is TGTGCCAGCTCACCACGGGACCTCCGACACCTCTACAATGAGCAGTTCTTC. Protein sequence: CASSPRDLRHLYNEQFF.

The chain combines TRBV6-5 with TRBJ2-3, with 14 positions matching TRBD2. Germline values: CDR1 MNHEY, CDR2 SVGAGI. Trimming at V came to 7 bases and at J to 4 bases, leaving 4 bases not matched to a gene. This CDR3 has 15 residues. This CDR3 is CASTPGLAGADTQYF. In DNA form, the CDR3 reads TGTGCCAGCACCCCGGGACTAGCGGGAGCAGATACGCAGTATTTT.

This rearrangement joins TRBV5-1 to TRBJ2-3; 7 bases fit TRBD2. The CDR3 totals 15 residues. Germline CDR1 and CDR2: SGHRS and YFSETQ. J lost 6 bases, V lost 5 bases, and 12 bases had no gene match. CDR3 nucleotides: TGCGCCAGCAGGGCGTGGGCGGGGGAAACCGATACGCAGTATTTT. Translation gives CASRAWAGETDTQYF.

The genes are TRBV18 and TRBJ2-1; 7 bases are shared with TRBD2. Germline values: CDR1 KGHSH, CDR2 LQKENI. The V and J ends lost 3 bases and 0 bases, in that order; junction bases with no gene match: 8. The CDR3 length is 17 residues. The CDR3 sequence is CASSPGGSLSSYNEQFF. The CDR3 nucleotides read TGTGCCAGCTCACCGGGCGGGAGCCTTAGCTCCTACAATGAGCAGTTCTTC. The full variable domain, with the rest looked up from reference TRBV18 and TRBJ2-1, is NAGVMQNPRHLVRRRGQEARLRCSPMKGHSHVYWYRQLPEEGLKFMVYLQKENIIDESGMPKERFSAEFPKEGPSILRIQQVVRGDSAAYFCASSPGGSLSSYNEQFFGPGTRLTVL.

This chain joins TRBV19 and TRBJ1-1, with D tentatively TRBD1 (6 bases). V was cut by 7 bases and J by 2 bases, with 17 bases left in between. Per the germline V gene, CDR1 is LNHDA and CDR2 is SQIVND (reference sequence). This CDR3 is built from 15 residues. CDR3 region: CASTLYGGHNTEAFF. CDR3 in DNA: TGTGCCAGTACCCTGTACGGGGGACACAACACTGAAGCTTTCTTT.

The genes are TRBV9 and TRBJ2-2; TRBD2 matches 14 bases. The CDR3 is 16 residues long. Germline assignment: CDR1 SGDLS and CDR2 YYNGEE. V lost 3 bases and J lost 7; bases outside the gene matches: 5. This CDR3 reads CASSDRTSGRFGELFF. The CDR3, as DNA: TGTGCCAGCAGCGACCGGACTAGCGGGAGGTTCGGGGAGCTGTTTTTT.

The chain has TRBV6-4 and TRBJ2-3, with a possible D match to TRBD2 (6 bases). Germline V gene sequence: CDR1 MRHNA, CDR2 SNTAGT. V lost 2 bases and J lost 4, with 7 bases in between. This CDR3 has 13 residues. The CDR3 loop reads CASSDRDSDTQYF. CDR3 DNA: TGTGCCAGCAGTGACAGGGACTCAGATACGCAGTATTTT.

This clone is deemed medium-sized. The CDR3 DNA reads as TGTGCCAGCAGCCTCGGGATTTCCAAAAACATTCAGTACTTC. Protein product: CASSLGISKNIQYF. The chain recombines TRBV6-5 with TRBJ2-4; possibly TRBD2 for D (5 bases). With 6 bases removed from V and 2 bases from J, the gap between germline ends came to 11 bases. Germline loops: CDR1 MNHEY, CDR2 SVGAGI. The CDR3 spans 14 residues.

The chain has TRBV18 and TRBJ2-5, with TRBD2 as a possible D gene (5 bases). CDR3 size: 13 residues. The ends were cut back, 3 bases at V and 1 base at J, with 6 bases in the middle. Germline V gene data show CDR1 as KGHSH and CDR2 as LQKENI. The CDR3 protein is CASSPDFQETQYF. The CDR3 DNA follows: TGTGCCAGCTCACCGGACTTCCAAGAGACCCAGTACTTC.

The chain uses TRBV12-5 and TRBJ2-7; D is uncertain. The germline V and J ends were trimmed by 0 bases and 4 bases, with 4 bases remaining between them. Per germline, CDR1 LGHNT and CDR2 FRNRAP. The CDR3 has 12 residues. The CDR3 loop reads CASGLVQYEQYF. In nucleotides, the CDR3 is TGTGCTAGTGGTTTGGTACAGTACGAGCAGTACTTC.

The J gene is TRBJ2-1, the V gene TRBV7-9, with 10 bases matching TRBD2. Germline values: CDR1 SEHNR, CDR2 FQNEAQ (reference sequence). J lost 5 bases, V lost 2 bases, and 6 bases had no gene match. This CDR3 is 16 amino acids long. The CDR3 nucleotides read TGTGCCAGCAGCTTAAGCCTAGCGGGAGAGGACAATGAGCAGTTCTTC. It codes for CASSLSLAGEDNEQFF.

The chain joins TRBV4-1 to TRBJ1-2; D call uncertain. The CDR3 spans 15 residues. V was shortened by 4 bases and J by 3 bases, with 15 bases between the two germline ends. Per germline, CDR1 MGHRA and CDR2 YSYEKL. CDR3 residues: CASSPPFGVDYGYTF. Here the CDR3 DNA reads TGCGCCAGCAGCCCGCCGTTTGGGGTAGACTATGGCTACACCTTC.

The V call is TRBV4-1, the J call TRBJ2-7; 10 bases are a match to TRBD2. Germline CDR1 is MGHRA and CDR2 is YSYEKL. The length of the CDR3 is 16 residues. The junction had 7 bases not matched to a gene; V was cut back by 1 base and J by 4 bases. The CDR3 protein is CASSQVRLAGEYEQYF. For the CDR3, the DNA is TGCGCCAGCAGCCAAGTCCGGCTAGCGGGAGAGTACGAGCAGTACTTC.

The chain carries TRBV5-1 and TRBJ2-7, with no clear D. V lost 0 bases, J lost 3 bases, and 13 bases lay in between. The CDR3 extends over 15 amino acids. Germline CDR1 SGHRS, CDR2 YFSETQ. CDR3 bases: TGCGCCAGCAGCTTGGTTGTGTCGCCTGACTACGAGCAGTACTTC. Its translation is CASSLVVSPDYEQYF.

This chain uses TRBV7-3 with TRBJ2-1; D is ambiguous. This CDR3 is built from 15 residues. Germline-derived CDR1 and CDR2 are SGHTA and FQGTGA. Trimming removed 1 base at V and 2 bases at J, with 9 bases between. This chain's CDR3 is CASSLKVGTYNEQFF. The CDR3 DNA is TGTGCCAGCAGCTTAAAAGTAGGGACCTACAATGAGCAGTTCTTC.

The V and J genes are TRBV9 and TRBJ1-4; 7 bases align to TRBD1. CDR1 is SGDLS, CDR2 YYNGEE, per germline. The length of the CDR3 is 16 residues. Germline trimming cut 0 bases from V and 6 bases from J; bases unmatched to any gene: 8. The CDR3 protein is CASSVGTGTADEKLFF. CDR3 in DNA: TGTGCCAGCAGCGTAGGAACCGGGACAGCCGATGAAAAACTGTTTTTT.

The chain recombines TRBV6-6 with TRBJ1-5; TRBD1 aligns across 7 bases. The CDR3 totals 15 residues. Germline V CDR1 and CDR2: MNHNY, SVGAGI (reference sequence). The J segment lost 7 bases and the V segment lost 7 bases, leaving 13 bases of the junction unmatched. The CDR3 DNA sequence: TGTGCCAGCACCCTAGGGGACAGTCTCGACCAGCCCCAGCATTTT. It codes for CASTLGDSLDQPQHF.

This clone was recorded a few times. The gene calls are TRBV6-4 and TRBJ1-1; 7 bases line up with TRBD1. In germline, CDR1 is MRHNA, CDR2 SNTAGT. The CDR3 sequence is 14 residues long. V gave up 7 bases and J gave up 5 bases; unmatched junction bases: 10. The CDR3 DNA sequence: TGTGCCAGCATCCCCCGGGCAGGGGGGACTGAAGCTTTCTTT. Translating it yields CASIPRAGGTEAFF.

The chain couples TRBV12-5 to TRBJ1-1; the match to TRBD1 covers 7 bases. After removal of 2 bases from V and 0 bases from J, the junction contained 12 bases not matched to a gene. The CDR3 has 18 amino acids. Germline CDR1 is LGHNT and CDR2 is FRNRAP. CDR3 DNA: TGTGCTAGTGGTTTGTACCCGACCCGGGACAGCATGAACACTGAAGCTTTCTTT. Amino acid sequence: CASGLYPTRDSMNTEAFF.

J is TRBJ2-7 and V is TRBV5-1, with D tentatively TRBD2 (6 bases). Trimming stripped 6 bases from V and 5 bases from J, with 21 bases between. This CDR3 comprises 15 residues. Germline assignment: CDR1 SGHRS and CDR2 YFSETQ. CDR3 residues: CASTLSGGSSDEQYF. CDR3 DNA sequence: TGCGCCAGCACCCTATCCGGGGGATCCTCGGACGAGCAGTACTTC. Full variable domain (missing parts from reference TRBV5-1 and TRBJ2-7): KAGVTQTPRYLIKTRGQQVTLSCSPISGHRSVSWYQQTPGQGLQFLFEYFSETQRNKGNFPGRFSGRQFSNSRSEMNVSTLELGDSALYLCASTLSGGSSDEQYFGPGTRLTVT.

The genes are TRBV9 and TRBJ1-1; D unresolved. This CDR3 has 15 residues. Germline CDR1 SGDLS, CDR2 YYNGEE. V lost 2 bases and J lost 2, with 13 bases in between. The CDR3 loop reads CASSVLPGENTEAFF. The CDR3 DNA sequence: TGTGCCAGCAGCGTTTTGCCTGGGGAAAACACTGAAGCTTTCTTT.

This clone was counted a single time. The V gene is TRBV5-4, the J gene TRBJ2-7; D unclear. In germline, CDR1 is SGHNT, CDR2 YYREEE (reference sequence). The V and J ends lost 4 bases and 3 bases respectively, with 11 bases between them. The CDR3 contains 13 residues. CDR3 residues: CASSERHFYEQYF. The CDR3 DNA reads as TGTGCCAGCAGCGAGAGACATTTCTACGAGCAGTACTTC.

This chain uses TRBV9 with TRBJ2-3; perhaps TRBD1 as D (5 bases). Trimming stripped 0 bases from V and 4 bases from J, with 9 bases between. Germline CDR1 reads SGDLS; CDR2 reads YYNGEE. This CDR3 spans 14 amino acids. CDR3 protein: CASSVEGASDTQYF. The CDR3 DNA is TGTGCCAGCAGCGTAGAAGGGGCCTCAGATACGCAGTATTTT.